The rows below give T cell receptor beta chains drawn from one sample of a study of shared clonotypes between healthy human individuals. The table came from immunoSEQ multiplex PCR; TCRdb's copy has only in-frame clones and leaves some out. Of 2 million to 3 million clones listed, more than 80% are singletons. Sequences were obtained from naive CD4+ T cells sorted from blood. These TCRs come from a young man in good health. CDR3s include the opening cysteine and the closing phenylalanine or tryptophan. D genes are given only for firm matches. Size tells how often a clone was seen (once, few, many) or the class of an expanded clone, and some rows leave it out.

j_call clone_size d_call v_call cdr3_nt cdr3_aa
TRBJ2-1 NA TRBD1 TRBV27 TGTGCCAGTAGCTGGGGACAGGGCTCCTACAATGAGCAGTTCTTC CASSWGQGSYNEQFF
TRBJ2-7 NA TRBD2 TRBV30 TGTGCCTGGAGTGTTGGCGGGGGGGCCTCGCAGTACTTC CAWSVGGGASQYF
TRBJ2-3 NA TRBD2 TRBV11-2 TGTGCCAGCAGCCCCTTGCGGGGGGCGGGAGATACGCAGTATTTT CASSPLRGAGDTQYF
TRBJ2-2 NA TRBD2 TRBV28 TGTGCCGCGAGTAGCGGGGGGACGAACACCGGGGAGCTGTTTTTT CAASSGGTNTGELFF
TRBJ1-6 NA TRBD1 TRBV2 TGTGCCAGCAGTGGGAGGACAGGATCGAATTCACCCCTCCACTTT CASSGRTGSNSPLHF
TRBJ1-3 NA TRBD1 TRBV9 TGTGCCAGCAGCGCAAGACAGGGGAGTGGAAACACCATATATTTT CASSARQGSGNTIYF
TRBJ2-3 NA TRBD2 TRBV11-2 TGTGCCAGCAGCTTCACGGGAGGGCTCACAGATACGCAGTATTTT CASSFTGGLTDTQYF
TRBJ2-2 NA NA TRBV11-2 TGTGCCAGCAGCTACCCGTTTTTGAACACCGGGGAGCTGTTTTTT CASSYPFLNTGELFF
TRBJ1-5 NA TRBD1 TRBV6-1 TGTGCCAGCAGTCAGACAGGGCATCAGCCCCAGCATTTT CASSQTGHQPQHF
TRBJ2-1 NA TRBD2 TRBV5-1 TGCGCCAGCAGCTTACTAGCGGGAGCTGCGTATGAGCAGTTCTTC CASSLLAGAAYEQFF
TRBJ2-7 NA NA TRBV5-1 TGCGCCAGCAGCACAAACCCCGGGACACAGGCCTACGAGCAGTACTTC CASSTNPGTQAYEQYF
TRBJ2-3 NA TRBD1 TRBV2 TGTGCCAGCAGTGAATATACAGGGGGCTTAACAGATACGCAGTATTTT CASSEYTGGLTDTQYF
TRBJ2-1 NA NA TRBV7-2 TGTGCCAGCAGCTTAGCGCGGGAAAATGAGCAGTTCTTC CASSLARENEQFF
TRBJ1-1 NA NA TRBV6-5 TGTGCCAGCAGTTACACATCAGGCACTGAAGCTTTCTTT CASSYTSGTEAFF
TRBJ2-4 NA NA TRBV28 TGTGCCAGCACCATCTGGGACATTGGGCTAGCCAAAAACATTCAGTACTTC CASTIWDIGLAKNIQYF
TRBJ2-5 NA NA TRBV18 TGTGCCAGCTCACCACAGGGAGGCGAGACCCAGTACTTC CASSPQGGETQYF
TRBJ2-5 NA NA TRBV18 TGTGCCAGCTCACCACGCGGTCAAGAGACCCAGTACTTC CASSPRGQETQYF
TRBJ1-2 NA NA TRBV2 TGTGCCAGCAGTGGGGAGGCCTACTATGGCTACACCTTC CASSGEAYYGYTF
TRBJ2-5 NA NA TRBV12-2 TGTGCAATGCTGTGGACAGGGGGTTTAGAAGGGGAAGAGACCCAGTACTTC CAMLWTGGLEGEETQYF
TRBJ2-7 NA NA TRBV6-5 TGTGCCAGCAGTCCCTGGGGTGGAGGGAAGGACGAGCAGTACTTC CASSPWGGGKDEQYF
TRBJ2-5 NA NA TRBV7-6 TGTGCCAGCAGCTTACAGAGAGAGACCCAGTACTTC CASSLQRETQYF
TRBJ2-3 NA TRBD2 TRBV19 TGTGCCAGTAGAGAAAGGACTAGCGGGAGTGGTACAGATACGCAGTATTTT CASRERTSGSGTDTQYF
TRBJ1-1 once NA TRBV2 TGTGCCAGCAGTGGTGACGTTAACACTGAAGCTTTCTTT CASSGDVNTEAFF
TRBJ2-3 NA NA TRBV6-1 TGTGCCAGCAGTGAACAGGTTACGCAGTATTTT CASSEQVTQYF
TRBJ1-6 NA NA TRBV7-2 TGTGCCAGCAGCTTCAACTATAATTCACCCCTCCACTTT CASSFNYNSPLHF
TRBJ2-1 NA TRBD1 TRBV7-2 TGTGCCAGCAGCCTTAGACAGGGCCCTTACAATGAGCAGTTCTTC CASSLRQGPYNEQFF
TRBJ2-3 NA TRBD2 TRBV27 TGTGCCAGCAGTTCCAGCGGGGGAACAGATACGCAGTATTTT CASSSSGGTDTQYF
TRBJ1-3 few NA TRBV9 TGTGCCAGCAGCCTCCTCCCGGTAGTATCTGGAAACACCATATATTTT CASSLLPVVSGNTIYF
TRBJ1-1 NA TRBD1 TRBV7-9 TGTGCCAGCAGCTTAGAAGGACAGGGGACTGAAGCTTTCTTT CASSLEGQGTEAFF
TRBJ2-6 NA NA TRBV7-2 TGTGCCAGCAGCTCGGAAAGAGGGGCCAACGTCCTGACTTTC CASSSERGANVLTF
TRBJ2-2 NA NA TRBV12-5 TGTGCTAGTGGTTCCCCTGTGGGCTTTGGGGAGCTGTTTTTT CASGSPVGFGELFF
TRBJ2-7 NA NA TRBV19 TGTGCCAGTAGTATCCCCGGCAGATCCTACGAGCAGTACTTC CASSIPGRSYEQYF